Here is one TCR beta chain with its context. Its cognate antigen is unknown. The germline V and J ends were trimmed by 6 bases and 3 bases, with 3 bases remaining between them. The CDR3 spans 11 residues. In germline, CDR1 is LGHNT, CDR2 FRNRAP. This entry belongs to a study of T cell repertoires in cytomegalovirus infection. Each CDR3 protein gets one entry after TCRdb re-called the reads with MiXCR. The table records around 260,000 distinct CDR3 sequences, more than 20% of them present only once. Study findings and constraints: People with CMV and the relevant HLA were identified by cumulative public TCR beta family frequency.

The sequence was obtained from a human donor in good health (CMV status not recorded). Some clones in this sample may be carry-over from other donors' samples. Sequencing was carried out using PBMCs. The rearrangement links TRBV12-5 to TRBJ2-1, with no clear D. CDR3 nucleotides: TGTGCTAGTGGGATCTACAATGAGCAGTTCTTC. Protein product: CASGIYNEQFF. The entire variable domain, with the rest obtained from reference TRBV12-5 and TRBJ2-1, is as follows: DARVTQTPRHKVTEMGQEVTMRCQPILGHNTVFWYRQTMMQGLELLAYFRNRAPLDDSGMPKDRFSAEMPDATLATLKIQPSEPRDSAVYFCASGIYNEQFFGPGTRLTVL.